The 20 T cell receptor beta chains reported below all come from one sample, sequenced in a study of T cell responses to AZD1222 COVID-19 vaccine. Some clones are missing from TCRdb's copy, which holds only in-frame ones; the method was immunoSEQ multiplex PCR. Found here are approximately 50,000 clones, 85% of them singletons; the top ten hold roughly 20%. The material was peripheral blood, obtained on day 0 of MenACWY control vaccination. The receptors here all came from an adult in good health.

The rearrangement joins TRBV7-2 to TRBJ2-1, with unresolved D. From germline, CDR1 is SGHTA and CDR2 FQGNSA. Trimming removed 5 bases from V and 6 bases from J, with 14 bases in between. The CDR3 has 14 residues. The CDR3 region has the DNA TGTGCCAGCAGCGGTGGGCAGAGCTTCAATGAGCAGTTCTTC. It codes for CASSGGQSFNEQFF. Filled out from reference TRBV7-2 and TRBJ2-1, the complete variable domain reads GAGVSQSPSNKVTEKGKDVELRCDPISGHTALYWYRQSLGQGLEFLIYFQGNSAPDKSGLPSDRFSAERTGGSVSTLTIQRTQQEDSAVYLCASSGGQSFNEQFFGPGTRLTVL.

The chain joins TRBV5-1 to TRBJ2-1; D remains ambiguous. This CDR3 comprises 15 residues. Trimming shortened V by 1 base and J by 1 base, and 9 bases separated the two germline ends. Germline CDR1 and CDR2: SGHRS and YFSETQ. The CDR3 sequence: CASSLLVESYNEQFF. Here the CDR3 DNA reads TGCGCCAGCAGCTTGTTAGTGGAATCCTACAATGAGCAGTTCTTC.

CDR3 protein: CASRSGQGAYEQFF. CDR3 DNA: TGTGCCAGCAGATCGGGACAGGGGGCCTATGAGCAGTTCTTC. V is TRBV6-4 and J is TRBJ2-1; the match to TRBD1 covers 12 bases. V lost 6 bases to trimming and J lost 8 bases; unmatched junction nucleotides: 5. The CDR3 contains 14 residues. The germline V gene has CDR1 MRHNA and CDR2 SNTAGT.

V gene TRBV6-5 combines with J gene TRBJ2-5; D is uncertain. V lost 6 bases to trimming and J lost 5 bases, with 13 bases between them. Germline V lookup: CDR1 MNHEY, CDR2 SVGAGI. The CDR3 runs to 13 residues. The CDR3 coding sequence is TGTGCCAGCAGCCCACCATCAGAGGAGACCCAGTACTTC. Protein sequence: CASSPPSEETQYF.

The DNA of the CDR3 is TGTGCCAGCAGCTTTATAGGGCGCGCAGACACTGAAGCTTTCTTT. Its protein product is CASSFIGRADTEAFF. This sequence joins TRBV5-4 and TRBJ1-1; no clear D gene. The CDR3 has 15 residues. CDR1 SGHNT and CDR2 YYREEE come from the germline V gene (reference sequence). V lost 2 bases and J lost 3, with 14 bases in between.

The genes are TRBV28 and TRBJ2-3; 13 bases map to TRBD2. CDR3 size: 19 residues. V shed 2 bases, J shed 2 bases, and the junction held 10 bases outside the gene matches. The germline V gene encodes CDR1 MDHEN and CDR2 SYDVKM. The CDR3 spells CASSLGGLAGAANTDTQYF. Here the CDR3 DNA reads TGTGCCAGCAGTTTAGGAGGACTAGCGGGAGCGGCGAACACAGATACGCAGTATTTT.

The chain is built from TRBV18 and TRBJ1-5; tentatively, D is TRBD1 (6 bases). V was cut by 4 bases and J by 2 bases, with 9 bases left in between. Germline CDR1 KGHSH, CDR2 LQKENI. The length of the CDR3 is 14 residues. CDR3 sequence: CASSRSGGNQPQHF. The CDR3 bases are TGTGCCAGCTCACGCTCAGGGGGCAATCAGCCCCAGCATTTT. The full variable domain, with the rest looked up from reference TRBV18 and TRBJ1-5, is NAGVMQNPRHLVRRRGQEARLRCSPMKGHSHVYWYRQLPEEGLKFMVYLQKENIIDESGMPKERFSAEFPKEGPSILRIQQVVRGDSAAYFCASSRSGGNQPQHFGDGTRLSIL.

The chain has TRBV5-1 and TRBJ2-3; D uncertain. Trimming took off 3 bases at V and 2 bases at J, with 10 bases between the two ends. CDR3 length: 14 residues. Germline CDR1 and CDR2: SGHRS and YFSETQ. CDR3 in amino acids: CASSYRAFTDTQYF. Written as DNA, the CDR3 is TGCGCCAGCAGCTATAGGGCCTTCACAGATACGCAGTATTTT.

This sequence joins TRBV6-5 and TRBJ2-5; a possible D gene is TRBD2 (6 bases). The germline V gene encodes CDR1 MNHEY and CDR2 SVGAGI. The CDR3 has 13 amino acids. V was pared by 8 bases and J by 5 bases, with 15 bases between. CDR3: CASRMGGWETQYF. In DNA, the CDR3 is TGTGCCAGCCGGATGGGGGGATGGGAGACCCAGTACTTC.

V usage is TRBV5-8 and J usage is TRBJ2-3, with TRBD1 identical over 7 bases. V was clipped by 0 bases and J by 4 bases; unmatched bases: 2. Germline lookup yields CDR1 SGHTS and CDR2 YDEGEE. The CDR3 loop spans 14 amino acids. The CDR3, as DNA: TGTGCCAGCAGCTTGGGAGGGGGCGCAGATACGCAGTATTTT. Its translation is CASSLGGGADTQYF.

The chain couples TRBV18 to TRBJ1-1; 7 bases are shared with TRBD1. CDR3 length: 16 residues. With V trimmed by 4 bases and J by 2 bases, 10 bases remained unmatched. Germline assignment: CDR1 KGHSH and CDR2 LQKENI. The CDR3 bases are TGTGCCAGCTCACGAGATTCCGGACAGGTTAACACTGAAGCTTTCTTT. Amino acid sequence: CASSRDSGQVNTEAFF.

This chain links TRBV5-1 with TRBJ1-1; unclear D gene. The CDR3 spans 15 residues. Trimming removed 3 bases at V and 2 bases at J, with 14 bases between. Germline loops: CDR1 SGHRS, CDR2 YFSETQ. This CDR3 is CASSSTPVDNTEAFF. CDR3 nucleotide sequence: TGCGCCAGCAGCTCCACACCTGTAGACAACACTGAAGCTTTCTTT.

The chain carries TRBV5-1 and TRBJ2-1, with D possibly being TRBD2 (5 bases). V gave up 5 bases and J gave up 5 bases, with 17 bases separating them. This CDR3 has 15 residues. Germline V gene data show CDR1 as SGHRS and CDR2 as YFSETQ. CDR3: CASRPQGLANNEQFF. The CDR3 nucleotides are TGCGCCAGCAGACCCCAAGGGCTAGCAAACAATGAGCAGTTCTTC.

The V and J genes are TRBV28 and TRBJ1-6; possibly TRBD1 for D (5 bases). Germline CDR1 reads MDHEN; CDR2 reads SYDVKM. V lost 2 bases and J lost 1, with 12 bases in between. This CDR3 is 17 amino acids long. The CDR3 region has the DNA TGTGCCAGCAGTTTAGGGGCGCGAGTTTCCTATAATTCACCCCTCCACTTT. This translates into CASSLGARVSYNSPLHF.

This clone occurred once. The chain carries TRBV16 and TRBJ2-3; 10 bases fit TRBD2. CDR3 size: 15 residues. V dropped 7 bases and J dropped 7; count of bases not matched to a gene: 11. Germline V gene lookup returns CDR1 KGHSY and CDR2 FQNENV. The CDR3 sequence is CASIQSSGRPYTQYF. CDR3 nucleotide sequence: TGTGCCAGCATCCAGAGTAGCGGGAGGCCTTATACGCAGTATTTT.

The gene calls are TRBV28 and TRBJ1-5; 11 bases align to TRBD1. Per the germline V gene, CDR1 is MDHEN and CDR2 is SYDVKM. This CDR3 region has 16 residues. V lost 5 bases, J lost 2 bases, and 5 bases stayed unmatched. CDR3 in DNA: TGTGCCAGCAGTCAGGACAGGGGGCAGGGCAATCAGCCCCAGCATTTT. Its protein is CASSQDRGQGNQPQHF.

This clone was found a few times. The V call is TRBV18, the J call TRBJ1-2; perhaps TRBD1 as D (6 bases). Germline V lookup: CDR1 KGHSH, CDR2 LQKENI. V shed 3 bases and J shed 4 bases, with 15 bases lying between them. CDR3 length: 15 amino acids. CDR3 loop: CASSPSSGDRYGYTF. CDR3 nucleotides: TGTGCCAGCTCACCGTCTTCAGGGGATCGCTATGGCTACACCTTC.

The V call is TRBV3-1 (or the pseudogene TRBV3-2), the J call TRBJ2-3; tentative D call: TRBD2 (5 bases). V lost 3 bases and J 0 bases, leaving 16 bases between the germline ends. CDR1 is LGHDT and CDR2 is YNNKEL in the germline V gene (reference sequence). The CDR3 totals 17 residues. The CDR3 DNA reads as TGTGCCAGCAGCCATAACCAAGCGGTGTCTAGCACAGATACGCAGTATTTT. The encoded protein is CASSHNQAVSSTDTQYF.

The chain combines TRBV5-1 with TRBJ1-5; TRBD1 is a possible D gene (5 bases). V was shortened by 0 bases and J by 6 bases, with 10 bases between the two germline ends. Germline CDR1 is SGHRS and CDR2 is YFSETQ. This CDR3 has 14 amino acids. In DNA form, the CDR3 reads TGCGCCAGCAGCTTGGATGGGGGTGGTCAGCCCCAGCATTTT. This translates into CASSLDGGGQPQHF.

The CDR3 nucleotides read TGTGCCAGCAGGTCGTTAGTCTACAATGAGCAGTTCTTC. It yields the protein CASRSLVYNEQFF. The chain is built from TRBV27 and TRBJ2-1; D gene uncertain. The CDR3 extends over 13 amino acids. Germline CDR1 reads MNHEY; CDR2 reads SMNVEV (reference sequence). Trimming pared 6 bases from V and 3 bases from J, leaving 9 bases between.